Listed below are T cell receptor beta chains from one sample, sequenced in a study of circulating and synovial CD4+ cells in juvenile arthritis. Libraries were prepared by immunoSEQ multiplex PCR; TCRdb keeps only in-frame clonotypes and omits some of them. This table holds roughly 13,000 clones, approximately 80% found once. The sequenced sample was CD4+ T cells from synovial fluid. The receptors originated from a human patient with juvenile idiopathic arthritis. Some clones in this sample may be carry-over from other donors' samples. Both conserved end residues are part of each CDR3. Fields, in order: CDR3 protein, CDR3 DNA, D gene, J gene, V gene, CDR3 length, clone size. The D gene is left open where the match is weak. Not every row has a clone size; where given, it reads once, few, many or a size class.

CDR3: CASSATGDNSPLHF
DNA: TGTGCCAGCAGCGCGACGGGAGATAATTCACCCCTCCACTTT
D: .
J: TRBJ1-6
V: TRBV9
length: 14
size: .

CDR3: CASSYSTGGSTDTQYF
DNA: TGTGCCAGCAGTTACTCGACCGGGGGAAGCACAGATACGCAGTATTTT
D: .
J: TRBJ2-3
V: TRBV6-5
length: 16
size: .

CDR3: CASSLFGLAGETQYF
DNA: TGTGCCAGCAGCTTGTTCGGACTAGCAGGGGAGACCCAGTACTTC
D: TRBD2
J: TRBJ2-5
V: TRBV5-6
length: 15
size: .

CDR3: CAWSTGTEGYTF
DNA: TGTGCCTGGAGCACCGGGACAGAGGGCTACACCTTC
D: TRBD1
J: TRBJ1-2
V: TRBV30
length: 12
size: .

CDR3: CASSDWTGTLPGELFF
DNA: TGTGCCAGCAGTGACTGGACAGGGACTCTACCCGGGGAGCTGTTTTTT
D: TRBD1
J: TRBJ2-2
V: TRBV27
length: 16
size: .

CDR3: CASSPFSAGGNYGYTF
DNA: TGTGCCAGCAGCCCCTTCTCGGCAGGGGGTAACTATGGCTACACCTTC
D: TRBD1
J: TRBJ1-2
V: TRBV7-2
length: 16
size: .

CDR3: CASSSGTTAVREQYF
DNA: TGTGCCAGTAGTAGCGGGACTACCGCCGTGAGGGAGCAGTACTTC
D: TRBD2
J: TRBJ2-7
V: TRBV19
length: 15
size: .

CDR3: CASSVRQGVYEQYF
DNA: TGTGCCAGCAGTGTAAGACAAGGGGTCTACGAGCAGTACTTC
D: .
J: TRBJ2-7
V: TRBV6-1
length: 14
size: .

CDR3: CASSRPDSYGYTF
DNA: TGTGCCAGCAGCCGCCCCGACAGTTATGGCTACACCTTC
D: .
J: TRBJ1-2
V: TRBV27
length: 13
size: .

CDR3: CAISDSRGQGLNLYEQYF
DNA: TGTGCCATCAGTGATAGTCGGGGCCAGGGGCTAAATCTCTACGAGCAGTACTTC
D: .
J: TRBJ2-7
V: TRBV10-3
length: 18
size: .

CDR3: CASSSRDKVHGLYF
DNA: TGTGCCAGCAGCTCCCGGGACAAAGTTCATGGTTTATATTTT
D: .
J: TRBJ1-3
V: TRBV7-2
length: 14
size: .

CDR3: CASSQGVLGNQPQHF
DNA: TGCGCCAGCAGCCAAGGAGTCCTAGGCAATCAGCCCCAGCATTTT
D: .
J: TRBJ1-5
V: TRBV4-3
length: 15
size: .

CDR3: CASSQDLAENTEAFF
DNA: TGCGCCAGCAGCCAAGATCTGGCGGAGAACACTGAAGCTTTCTTT
D: .
J: TRBJ1-1
V: TRBV4-3
length: 15
size: .

CDR3: CASSLRGAKSNQPQHF
DNA: TGTGCCAGTAGCCTCAGGGGGGCTAAGAGCAATCAGCCCCAGCATTTT
D: TRBD1
J: TRBJ1-5
V: TRBV19
length: 16
size: once

CDR3: CASSQDSGGAGELLF
DNA: TGTGCCAGCAGCCAAGATAGCGGGGGGGCCGGGGAGCTGCTTTTT
D: TRBD2
J: TRBJ2-2
V: TRBV4-2
length: 15
size: .

CDR3: CASTGTGWNNSGANVLTF
DNA: TGTGCCAGCACGGGGACAGGGTGGAACAACTCTGGGGCCAACGTCCTGACTTTC
D: TRBD1
J: TRBJ2-6
V: TRBV7-9
length: 18
size: .

CDR3: CASSGGGETQYF
DNA: TGTGCCAGCAGCGGGGGAGGGGAGACCCAGTACTTC
D: TRBD2
J: TRBJ2-5
V: TRBV27
length: 12
size: .

CDR3: CASSQTGVGYGYTF
DNA: TGCGCCAGCAGCCAAACCGGGGTCGGGTATGGCTACACCTTC
D: .
J: TRBJ1-2
V: TRBV4-1
length: 14
size: .

CDR3: CASSEVLGQGPLHF
DNA: TGTGCCAGCAGTGAAGTTCTGGGACAGGGGCCCCTCCACTTT
D: TRBD1
J: TRBJ1-6
V: TRBV6-1
length: 14
size: .

CDR3: CASSPYTDTQYF
DNA: TGTGCCAGCAGCCCCTACACAGATACGCAGTATTTT
D: .
J: TRBJ2-3
V: TRBV7-2
length: 12
size: .

CDR3: CATQAISGNTIYF
DNA: TGTGCTACCCAAGCGATCTCCGGAAACACCATATATTTT
D: .
J: TRBJ1-3
V: TRBV12-5
length: 13
size: few

CDR3: CASTTSGYEQFF
DNA: TGTGCCAGCACGACTAGCGGGTATGAGCAGTTCTTC
D: TRBD2
J: TRBJ2-1
V: TRBV6-1
length: 12
size: .

CDR3: CASSPTGGISGNTIYF
DNA: TGTGCCAGCTCACCGACAGGGGGTATCTCTGGAAACACCATATATTTT
D: TRBD1
J: TRBJ1-3
V: TRBV18
length: 16
size: .

CDR3: CASRLGVQGGYTF
DNA: TGTGCCAGCAGGCTTGGGGTGCAGGGTGGCTACACCTTC
D: .
J: TRBJ1-2
V: TRBV6-5
length: 13
size: .

CDR3: CASSYTGDNQPQHF
DNA: TGCGCCAGCAGCTACACAGGGGACAATCAGCCCCAGCATTTT
D: TRBD1
J: TRBJ1-5
V: TRBV5-1
length: 14
size: .

CDR3: CATSRGAGVPHSNQPQHF
DNA: TGTGCCACCAGCAGAGGGGCGGGAGTACCCCATAGCAATCAGCCCCAGCATTTT
D: .
J: TRBJ1-5
V: TRBV15
length: 18
size: .

CDR3: CASSLAGGASSYEQYF
DNA: TGTGCCAGCAGCTTAGCAGGGGGCGCCAGCTCCTACGAGCAGTACTTC
D: TRBD1
J: TRBJ2-7
V: TRBV7-9
length: 16
size: .

CDR3: CASSFLERSYEQYF
DNA: TGTGCCAGCAGTTTCCTGGAGAGGTCCTACGAGCAGTACTTC
D: .
J: TRBJ2-7
V: TRBV27
length: 14
size: .

CDR3: CASSQDWQEIYSGANVLTF
DNA: TGTGCCAGCAGCCAAGATTGGCAAGAAATATACTCTGGGGCCAACGTCCTGACTTTC
D: .
J: TRBJ2-6
V: TRBV4-2
length: 19
size: .

CDR3: CASSLTGGPRNTQYF
DNA: TGTGCCAGCAGCCTCACGGGGGGGCCGAGGAATACGCAGTATTTT
D: TRBD2
J: TRBJ2-3
V: TRBV9
length: 15
size: .

CDR3: CASSPLTGTGEAFF
DNA: TGTGCCAGCTCACCCCTGACAGGGACGGGTGAAGCTTTCTTT
D: TRBD1
J: TRBJ1-1
V: TRBV18
length: 14
size: few

CDR3: CASSLTVPIEAFF
DNA: TGTGCCAGCAGTTTAACGGTCCCTATCGAAGCTTTCTTT
D: .
J: TRBJ1-1
V: TRBV27
length: 13
size: .

CDR3: CASSPANTGELFF
DNA: TGTGCCAGCAGCCCCGCGAACACCGGGGAGCTGTTTTTT
D: .
J: TRBJ2-2
V: TRBV2
length: 13
size: .

CDR3: CASSERGRNTEAFF
DNA: TGTGCCAGCAGTGAAAGGGGTCGGAACACTGAAGCTTTCTTT
D: .
J: TRBJ1-1
V: TRBV6-5
length: 14
size: once

CDR3: CASSARGGGEQFF
DNA: TGTGCTAGCAGCGCCCGAGGGGGTGGCGAGCAGTTCTTC
D: .
J: TRBJ2-1
V: TRBV7-7
length: 13
size: once

CDR3: CASSYTSSRETQYF
DNA: TGTGCCAGCAGTTACACTAGCTCCAGGGAGACCCAGTACTTC
D: .
J: TRBJ2-5
V: TRBV6-5
length: 14
size: .

CDR3: CASSLVMTGGPSDTQYF
DNA: TGTGCCAGCAGCTTGGTTATGACGGGGGGGCCTTCAGATACGCAGTATTTT
D: TRBD2
J: TRBJ2-3
V: TRBV5-4
length: 17
size: .

CDR3: CATEAGVYNEQFF
DNA: TGTGCCACCGAGGCGGGGGTCTACAATGAGCAGTTCTTC
D: TRBD2
J: TRBJ2-1
V: TRBV7-8
length: 13
size: .

CDR3: CASSGTGDKETQYF
DNA: TGCGCCAGCAGCGGGACAGGAGACAAAGAGACCCAGTACTTC
D: TRBD1
J: TRBJ2-5
V: TRBV5-1
length: 14
size: .

CDR3: CASKGQINEKLFF
DNA: TGCGCCAGCAAGGGACAGATTAATGAAAAACTGTTTTTT
D: TRBD1
J: TRBJ1-4
V: TRBV10-2
length: 13
size: few

CDR3: CASSSHTGGDEKLFF
DNA: TGCGCCAGCAGCTCACACACGGGAGGGGATGAAAAACTGTTTTTT
D: .
J: TRBJ1-4
V: TRBV5-1
length: 15
size: .

CDR3: CAWSRSGSNTDTQYF
DNA: TGTGCCTGGAGCCGTAGCGGGAGCAACACAGATACGCAGTATTTT
D: TRBD2
J: TRBJ2-3
V: TRBV30
length: 15
size: .

CDR3: CASSPPRVRYGYTF
DNA: TGTGCCAGCAGTCCCCCCAGGGTACGCTATGGCTACACCTTC
D: .
J: TRBJ1-2
V: TRBV28
length: 14
size: .

CDR3: CASSITSGAGQPQHF
DNA: TGTGCCAGCAGCATCACGTCAGGGGCCGGCCAGCCCCAGCATTTT
D: .
J: TRBJ1-5
V: TRBV11-2
length: 15
size: .

CDR3: CAWSVPPVSLSREQFF
DNA: TGTGCCTGGAGTGTACCTCCGGTGTCCCTGTCGAGGGAGCAGTTCTTC
D: .
J: TRBJ2-1
V: TRBV30
length: 16
size: few

CDR3: CASSRRTGDEQFF
DNA: TGTGCCAGCAGTCGCCGGACAGGGGATGAGCAGTTCTTC
D: TRBD1
J: TRBJ2-1
V: TRBV7-9
length: 13
size: .

CDR3: CASSESGGRDEQYF
DNA: TGTGCCAGCAGCGAGAGCGGGGGGCGGGACGAGCAGTACTTC
D: TRBD2
J: TRBJ2-7
V: TRBV9
length: 14
size: .